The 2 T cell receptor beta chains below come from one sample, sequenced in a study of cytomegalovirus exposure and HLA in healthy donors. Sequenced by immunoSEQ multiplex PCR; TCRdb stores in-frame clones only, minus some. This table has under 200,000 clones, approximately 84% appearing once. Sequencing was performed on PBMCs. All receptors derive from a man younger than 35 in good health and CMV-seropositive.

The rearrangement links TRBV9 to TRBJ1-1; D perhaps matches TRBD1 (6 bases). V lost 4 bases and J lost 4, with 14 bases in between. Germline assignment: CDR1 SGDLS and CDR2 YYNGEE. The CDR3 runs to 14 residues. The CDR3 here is CASSTGEGGTEAFF. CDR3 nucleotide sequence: TGTGCCAGCAGCACTGGGGAAGGGGGCACTGAAGCTTTCTTT.

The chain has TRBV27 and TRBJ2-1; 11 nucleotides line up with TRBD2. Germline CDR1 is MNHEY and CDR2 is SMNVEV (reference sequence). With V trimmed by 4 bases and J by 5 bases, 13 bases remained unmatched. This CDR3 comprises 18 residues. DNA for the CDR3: TGTGCCAGCAGTTCCCTAATCCCGACTAGCGGGGACCACAATGAGCAGTTCTTC. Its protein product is CASSSLIPTSGDHNEQFF.